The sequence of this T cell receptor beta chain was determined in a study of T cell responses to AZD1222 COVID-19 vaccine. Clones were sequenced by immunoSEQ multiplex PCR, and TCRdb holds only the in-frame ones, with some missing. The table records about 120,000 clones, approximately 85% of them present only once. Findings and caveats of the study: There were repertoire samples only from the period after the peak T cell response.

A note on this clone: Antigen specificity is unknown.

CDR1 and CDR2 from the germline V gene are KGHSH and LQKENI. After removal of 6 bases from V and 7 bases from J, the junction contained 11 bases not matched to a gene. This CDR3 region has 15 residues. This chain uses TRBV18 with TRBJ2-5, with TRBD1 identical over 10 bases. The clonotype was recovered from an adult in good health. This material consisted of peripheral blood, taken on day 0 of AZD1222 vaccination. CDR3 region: CASSPGQGRRGTQYF. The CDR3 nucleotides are TGTGCCAGCTCCCCGGGACAGGGGCGAAGGGGGACCCAGTACTTC.